Presented here are 32 T cell receptor beta chains from one specimen sequenced in a study of blood T cell repertoires in COVID-19. Clones were read by immunoSEQ multiplex PCR, and TCRdb kept only the in-frame ones, dropping some. The sample records over 110,000 clones, 87% being singletons. Sequenced material: PBMCs or T cells enriched from blood (not recorded which). The source of these receptors is a man aged 60 to 75 who had recovered from COVID-19.

V gene TRBV5-8 combines with J gene TRBJ2-1, with D maybe TRBD2 (6 bases). Trimming left V 4 bases short and J 5 bases short, with 16 bases between. The CDR3 is 15 amino acids. Looked up from germline, CDR1 is SGHTS and CDR2 is YDEGEE. The CDR3 DNA reads as TGTGCCAGCAGCCGTGACAGCGGGCGGAACAATGAGCAGTTCTTC. Translation gives CASSRDSGRNNEQFF.

V gene TRBV5-4 combines with J gene TRBJ1-3; maybe TRBD1 (5 bases). Trimming removed 4 bases from V and 1 base from J, with 6 bases in between. Germline lookup yields CDR1 SGHNT and CDR2 YYREEE (reference sequence). The CDR3 extends over 13 amino acids. CDR3 amino acids: CASSRGSGNTIYF. DNA of the CDR3: TGTGCCAGCAGCAGGGGTTCTGGAAACACCATATATTTT.

V and J are TRBV11-2 and TRBJ2-7; 7 bases fit TRBD2. V trimming: 2 bases; J trimming: 0 bases; junction bases outside the gene matches: 10. The CDR3 contains 17 residues. Germline V gene data show CDR1 as SGHAT and CDR2 as FQNNGV. CDR3 residues: CASSLRLAAYLSYEQYF. The CDR3 DNA sequence: TGTGCCAGCAGCTTAAGGCTAGCGGCTTACCTCTCCTACGAGCAGTACTTC.

The rearrangement joins TRBV7-9 to TRBJ1-1, with 9 bases identical to TRBD1. V lost 5 bases to trimming and J lost 5 bases; unmatched junction nucleotides: 12. This CDR3 is built from 16 residues. Germline V lookup: CDR1 SEHNR, CDR2 FQNEAQ (reference sequence). The CDR3: CASSPAGTGSVTEAFF. As DNA, the CDR3 is TGTGCCAGCAGCCCGGCCGGGACAGGGAGCGTAACTGAAGCTTTCTTT.

The chain joins TRBV10-1 to TRBJ2-1, with 12 bases aligning to TRBD1. V lost 4 bases to trimming and J lost 7 bases; unmatched junction nucleotides: 5. Germline loops: CDR1 WNHNN, CDR2 SYGVQD (reference sequence). This CDR3 is 15 amino acids long. The CDR3 nucleotides are TGCGCCAGCAGTGGGGACAGGGGGCGCGTTAATGAGCAGTTCTTC. This sequence encodes CASSGDRGRVNEQFF.

The chain carries TRBV12-3 or TRBV12-4 and TRBJ1-1; the D is unclear. This CDR3 has 13 amino acids. The V end lost 1 base, the J end lost 1 base, and 4 bases lay between the germline ends. The CDR3 DNA sequence: TGTGCCAGCAGTTTAGAGAGGAACACTGAAGCTTTCTTT. Amino acid sequence: CASSLERNTEAFF.

The chain combines TRBV5-4 with TRBJ2-1, with 13 bases aligning to TRBD2. The V segment lost 5 bases and the J segment 7 bases; nucleotides outside the gene matches: 0. Germline CDR1 is SGHNT and CDR2 is YYREEE (reference sequence). The CDR3 runs 13 residues. The CDR3 sequence: CASRTSGRNEQFF. The CDR3 DNA reads TGTGCCAGCAGGACTAGCGGGAGGAATGAGCAGTTCTTC. Together with reference TRBV5-4 and TRBJ2-1, the CDR3 gives the full variable domain: ETGVTQSPTHLIKTRGQQVTLRCSSQSGHNTVSWYQQALGQGPQFIFQYYREEENGRGNFPPRFSGLQFPNYSSELNVNALELDDSALYLCASRTSGRNEQFFGPGTRLTVL.

The CDR3 DNA reads TGTGCCAGCAGTTACTTCCCACAGGGAACCGGGGAGCTGTTTTTT. It codes for CASSYFPQGTGELFF. The rearrangement uses TRBV6-5 and TRBJ2-2, with D possibly being TRBD1 (6 bases). Germline V lookup: CDR1 MNHEY, CDR2 SVGAGI. The V and J ends lost 1 base and 5 bases respectively, with 11 bases between them. The CDR3 spans 15 residues.

The rearrangement joins TRBV9 to TRBJ2-5, with D perhaps matching TRBD1 (6 bases). Germline V gene sequence: CDR1 SGDLS, CDR2 YYNGEE. V lost 0 bases, J lost 4 bases, and 13 bases lay in between. The CDR3 contains 15 residues. CDR3 nucleotides: TGTGCCAGCAGCGTAGGGCTGGGGGCGGGAGAGACCCAGTACTTC. Translation: CASSVGLGAGETQYF. Drawing the rest from reference TRBV9 and TRBJ2-5, the complete variable domain is DSGVTQTPKHLITATGQRVTLRCSPRSGDLSVYWYQQSLDQGLQFLIQYYNGEERAKGNILERFSAQQFPDLHSELNLSSLELGDSALYFCASSVGLGAGETQYFGPGTRLLVL.

The rearrangement uses TRBV10-2 and TRBJ2-1, with 9 bases fitting TRBD2. Germline assignment: CDR1 WSHSY and CDR2 SAAADI. V dropped 4 bases and J dropped 10; count of bases not matched to a gene: 11. CDR3 length: 15 residues. CDR3 sequence: CASSGGGGGAWEQFF. The DNA of the CDR3 is TGCGCCAGCAGTGGAGGAGGCGGGGGGGCATGGGAGCAGTTCTTC.

The chain is built from TRBV5-1 and TRBJ1-6; 11 nucleotides align to TRBD1. This CDR3 is 14 amino acids long. CDR1 and CDR2 (germline): SGHRS, YFSETQ. The V and J ends lost 5 bases and 10 bases, in that order; junction bases with no gene match: 5. The CDR3: CASRLGQGVSPLHF. As DNA, the CDR3 is TGCGCCAGCAGACTGGGACAGGGGGTATCACCCCTCCACTTT.

Here the CDR3 DNA reads TGTGCCAGCAGTTTTAGTGTAGATACGCAGTATTTT. Translation: CASSFSVDTQYF. The chain joins TRBV12-3 or TRBV12-4 to TRBJ2-3; D is unclear. Trimming took 3 bases from V and 5 from J, leaving 6 bases between them. This CDR3 region has 12 residues.

This sequence joins TRBV27 and TRBJ1-6; the D gene is possibly TRBD1 (5 bases). Trimming pared 7 bases from V and 4 bases from J, leaving 14 bases between. The CDR3 spans 15 residues. CDR1 and CDR2 from the germline V gene are MNHEY and SMNVEV (reference sequence). CDR3 in amino acids: CASTLLGGYNSPLHF. The DNA of the CDR3 is TGTGCCAGCACCCTATTGGGGGGATATAATTCACCCCTCCACTTT.

The chain has TRBV29-1 and TRBJ1-5, with D uncertain. This CDR3 region has 12 residues. Trimming pared 6 bases from V and 1 base from J, leaving 7 bases between. Germline V gene sequence: CDR1 SQVTM, CDR2 ANQGSEA. CDR3 sequence (DNA): TGCAGCGTCGGTCACAGCAATCAGCCCCAGCATTTT. Residues: CSVGHSNQPQHF. Together with reference TRBV29-1 and TRBJ1-5, the CDR3 gives the full variable domain: SAVISQKPSRDICQRGTSLTIQCQVDSQVTMMFWYRQQPGQSLTLIATANQGSEATYESGFVIDKFPISRPNLTFSTLTVSNMSPEDSSIYLCSVGHSNQPQHFGDGTRLSIL.

The J gene is TRBJ2-4, the V gene TRBV28; D is ambiguous. The germline gives CDR1 MDHEN, CDR2 SYDVKM. The CDR3 has 17 residues. The V gene lost 1 base and the J gene lost 0 bases, with 13 bases spanning the gap. CDR3 region: CASSLLGVSLAKNIQYF. The CDR3 bases are TGTGCCAGCAGTTTATTGGGCGTCAGTCTAGCCAAAAACATTCAGTACTTC. The variable domain in full, with the rest retrieved from reference TRBV28 and TRBJ2-4, is DVKVTQSSRYLVKRTGEKVFLECVQDMDHENMFWYRQDPGLGLRLIYFSYDVKMKEKGDIPEGYSVSREKKERFSLILESASTNQTSMYLCASSLLGVSLAKNIQYFGAGTRLSVL.

The rearrangement uses TRBV5-6 and TRBJ2-2; 8 bases align to TRBD2. The CDR3 is made up of 15 amino acids. The V gene's germline CDR1 is SGHDT and CDR2 YYEEEE. The V gene end was trimmed by 5 bases and the J gene end by 7 bases; junction bases not matched to a gene: 10. The CDR3 region is CASRIGRASFGELFF. The CDR3 coding sequence is TGTGCCAGCAGGATCGGGAGGGCCTCGTTCGGGGAGCTGTTTTTT.

The DNA of the CDR3 is TGTGCCAGCAGCCCATCGCCGACAGGGTTTGAAAAACTGTTTTTT. Translating it yields CASSPSPTGFEKLFF. V and J are TRBV27 and TRBJ1-4, with 7 bases that match TRBD1. J lost 7 bases, V lost 6 bases, and 11 bases had no gene match. CDR1 MNHEY and CDR2 SMNVEV come from the germline V gene (reference sequence). The CDR3 contains 15 residues.

The chain carries TRBV28 and TRBJ1-4; 7 nucleotides match TRBD1. Germline V lookup: CDR1 MDHEN, CDR2 SYDVKM. J lost 4 bases, V lost 8 bases, and 7 bases had no gene match. This CDR3 has 14 amino acids. CDR3 coding DNA: TGTGCCAGCTCCCGGGACAGCCTTAATGAAAAACTGTTTTTT. Translation: CASSRDSLNEKLFF.

The chain joins TRBV11-2 to TRBJ1-5, with D unresolved. This CDR3 spans 12 amino acids. Germline loops: CDR1 SGHAT, CDR2 FQNNGV. The V end lost 1 base, the J end lost 7 bases, and 5 bases lay between the germline ends. CDR3 nucleotides: TGTGCCAGCAGCTTAGCTGGCCAGCCCCAGCATTTT. Protein sequence: CASSLAGQPQHF.

The chain joins TRBV6-5 to TRBJ2-7; 10 bases line up with TRBD1. Trimming removed 2 bases from V and 5 bases from J; junction bases left unmatched: 3. Germline assignment: CDR1 MNHEY and CDR2 SVGAGI. The CDR3 extends over 14 amino acids. The CDR3 is CASSYTGTGDEQYF. CDR3 DNA sequence: TGTGCCAGCAGTTACACTGGGACAGGGGACGAGCAGTACTTC.

The chain employs TRBV5-8 and TRBJ2-3, with D possibly matching TRBD1 (6 bases). The V gene's germline CDR1 is SGHTS and CDR2 YDEGEE. The CDR3 runs to 16 residues. V dropped 2 bases and J dropped 1 base, with 14 bases sitting between them. In DNA, the CDR3 is TGTGCCAGCAGCTTATCCCGACAGGCGCGCACAGATACGCAGTATTTT. It codes for CASSLSRQARTDTQYF.

V usage is TRBV27 and J usage is TRBJ1-5, with D possibly being TRBD1 (5 bases). Trimming left V 3 bases short and J 4 bases short, with 13 bases between. CDR1 and CDR2 from the germline V gene are MNHEY and SMNVEV (reference sequence). There are 15 residues in the CDR3. The CDR3 DNA follows: TGTGCCAGCAGTTTTCGTCCAGGGTTTAATCAGCCCCAGCATTTT. As protein: CASSFRPGFNQPQHF.

The chain couples TRBV5-4 to TRBJ2-4; TRBD1 aligns across 9 bases. The ends lost 3 bases at V and 4 bases at J; junction bases unmatched: 8. The CDR3 contains 16 residues. CDR1 and CDR2 (germline): SGHNT, YYREEE (reference sequence). Here the CDR3 DNA reads TGTGCCAGCAGCTCCCTCGGACAGGGGATGAAAAACATTCAGTACTTC. Its protein product is CASSSLGQGMKNIQYF.

J is TRBJ1-2 and V is TRBV27; no clear D gene. Germline loops: CDR1 MNHEY, CDR2 SMNVEV (reference sequence). V lost 4 bases and J lost 4, with 16 bases in between. The CDR3 consists of 15 residues. CDR3 nucleotide sequence: TGTGCCAGCAGTTCAGCAGGTGTTGCGCTCTATGGCTACACCTTC. Protein product: CASSSAGVALYGYTF.

The chain links TRBV3-1 (or the pseudogene TRBV3-2) to TRBJ2-2, with TRBD1 as a possible D gene (6 bases). This CDR3 has 17 residues. Germline V gene lookup returns CDR1 LGHDT and CDR2 YNNKEL (reference sequence). Trimming pared 1 base from V and 0 bases from J, leaving 12 bases between. The CDR3 nucleotides are TGTGCCAGCAGCCAAGCCCGCAGGGGTACGAACACCGGGGAGCTGTTTTTT. It specifies CASSQARRGTNTGELFF.

CDR3 sequence: CAISLSAGPHEQYF. For the CDR3, the DNA is TGTGCCATTAGCCTATCAGCGGGACCCCACGAGCAGTACTTC. The gene calls are TRBV28 and TRBJ2-7; 7 nucleotides match TRBD2. After removal of 10 bases from V and 5 bases from J, the junction contained 14 bases not matched to a gene. The CDR3 is 14 residues long. From germline, CDR1 is MDHEN and CDR2 SYDVKM.

J is TRBJ1-1 and V is TRBV24-1; D gene ambiguous. The CDR3 covers 13 residues. V was pared by 3 bases and J by 7 bases, with 11 bases between. Germline CDR1 KGHDR, CDR2 SFDVKD. The CDR3: CATSDAGDDEAFF. The CDR3 DNA sequence: TGTGCCACCAGTGATGCCGGAGATGATGAAGCTTTCTTT.

The chain has TRBV19 and TRBJ1-1, with 7 bases fitting TRBD1. Germline CDR1 and CDR2: LNHDA and SQIVND (reference sequence). The J segment lost 1 base and the V segment lost 6 bases, leaving 5 bases of the junction unmatched. The CDR3 runs 14 residues. The CDR3 reads CASRKGQQNTEAFF. The CDR3 DNA sequence: TGTGCCAGTAGAAAGGGACAGCAGAACACTGAAGCTTTCTTT. Full variable domain (remainder filled in from reference TRBV19 and TRBJ1-1): DGGITQSPKYLFRKEGQNVTLSCEQNLNHDAMYWYRQDPGQGLRLIYYSQIVNDFQKGDIAEGYSVSREKKESFPLTVTSAQKNPTAFYLCASRKGQQNTEAFFGQGTRLTVV.

V is TRBV7-8 and J is TRBJ1-1; 7 nucleotides align to TRBD1. This CDR3 is 15 amino acids long. Germline-derived CDR1 and CDR2 are SGHVS and FQNEAQ. Trimming took 5 bases from V and 1 from J; bases not matched to a gene: 7. This CDR3 is CASSPRQGQNTEAFF. CDR3 coding DNA: TGTGCCAGCAGCCCCCGACAGGGTCAGAACACTGAAGCTTTCTTT.

CDR3 loop: CASSLKGNTPYGYTF. The CDR3 nucleotides read TGTGCCAGCAGCTTAAAGGGGAACACGCCCTATGGCTACACCTTC. The V call is TRBV7-3, the J call TRBJ1-2; TRBD1 might be the D (5 bases). V dropped 1 base and J dropped 4 bases, with 13 bases sitting between them. This CDR3 is built from 15 residues. Germline V gives CDR1 SGHTA, CDR2 FQGTGA.

The DNA of the CDR3 is TGTGCCAGCAGCTTGAGGAACACCATATATTTT. Encoded protein: CASSLRNTIYF. The V call is TRBV7-9, the J call TRBJ1-3, with no clear D. V was trimmed by 3 bases and J by 7 bases, leaving 4 bases between them. CDR3 length: 11 amino acids. From germline, CDR1 is SEHNR and CDR2 FQNEAQ (reference sequence).

This clone has a single count. J is TRBJ2-3 and V is TRBV6-5; 7 nucleotides match TRBD1. The CDR3 length is 15 residues. The germline CDR1 and CDR2 sequences are MNHEY and SVGAGI. The V segment lost 4 bases and the J segment 1 base; nucleotides outside the gene matches: 5. CDR3 DNA: TGTGCCAGCAGTTTGACAGGGCGAGGCACAGATACGCAGTATTTT. It codes for CASSLTGRGTDTQYF.